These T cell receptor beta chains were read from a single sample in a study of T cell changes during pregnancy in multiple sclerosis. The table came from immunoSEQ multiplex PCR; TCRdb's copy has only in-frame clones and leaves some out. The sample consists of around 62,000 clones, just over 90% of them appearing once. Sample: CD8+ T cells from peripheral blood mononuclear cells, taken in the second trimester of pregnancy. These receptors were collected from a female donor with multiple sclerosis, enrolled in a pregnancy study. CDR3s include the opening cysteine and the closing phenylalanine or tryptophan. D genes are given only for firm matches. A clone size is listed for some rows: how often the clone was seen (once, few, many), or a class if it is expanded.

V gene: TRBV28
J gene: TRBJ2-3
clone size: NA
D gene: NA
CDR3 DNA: TGTGCCAGCAGTTTATCCCCAGCAGATACGCAGTATTTT
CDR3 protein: CASSLSPADTQYF

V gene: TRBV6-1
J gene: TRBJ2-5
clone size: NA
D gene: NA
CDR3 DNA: TGTGCCAGCAGTGTTAGGCCGAGAGGAGAGACCCAGTACTTC
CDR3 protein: CASSVRPRGETQYF

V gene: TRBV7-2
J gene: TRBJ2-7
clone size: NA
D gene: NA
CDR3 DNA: TGTGCCAGCAGCTTAATTAGAGATTCCTACGAGCAGTACTTC
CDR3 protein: CASSLIRDSYEQYF

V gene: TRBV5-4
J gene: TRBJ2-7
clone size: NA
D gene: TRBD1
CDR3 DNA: TGTGCCAGCAGCTCGGACAGGGGTATCCTAGCCTACGAGCAGTACTTC
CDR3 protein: CASSSDRGILAYEQYF

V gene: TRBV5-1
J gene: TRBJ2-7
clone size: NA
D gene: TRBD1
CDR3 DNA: TGCGCCAGCAGCGCCGGACAGGGGTTCTACGAGCAGTACTTC
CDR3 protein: CASSAGQGFYEQYF

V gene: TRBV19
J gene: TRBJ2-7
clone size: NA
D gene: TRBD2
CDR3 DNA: TGTGCCACTTCGTGGAGGCTAGCCCCGCGGGGGGACGAGCAGTACTTC
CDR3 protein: CATSWRLAPRGDEQYF

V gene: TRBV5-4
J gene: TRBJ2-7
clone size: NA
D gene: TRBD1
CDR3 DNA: TGTGCCAGCAGCTTGTGGGACAGGGGAATCAGCTCCTACGAGCAGTACTTC
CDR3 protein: CASSLWDRGISSYEQYF

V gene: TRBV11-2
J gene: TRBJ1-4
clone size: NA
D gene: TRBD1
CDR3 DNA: TGTGCCAGCAGCTACCACAGGGGGGTTAATGAAAAACTGTTTTTT
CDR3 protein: CASSYHRGVNEKLFF

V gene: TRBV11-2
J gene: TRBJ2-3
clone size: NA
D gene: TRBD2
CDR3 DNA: TGTGCCAGCAGCCCAACTGGGGGGGGCACAGATACGCAGTATTTT
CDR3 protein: CASSPTGGGTDTQYF

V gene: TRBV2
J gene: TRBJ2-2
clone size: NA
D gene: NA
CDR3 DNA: TGTGCCAGCCGGTCCGTGGTCGGGGAGCTGTTTTTT
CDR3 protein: CASRSVVGELFF

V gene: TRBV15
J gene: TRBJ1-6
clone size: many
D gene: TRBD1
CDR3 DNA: TGTGCCACCAGCAAAGGGACAGAAAATTCACCCCTCCACTTT
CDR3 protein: CATSKGTENSPLHF

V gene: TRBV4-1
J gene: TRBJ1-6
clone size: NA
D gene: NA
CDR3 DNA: TGCGCCAGCAGCCAAGAGGATACGGTACAGGACCTTAATTCACCCCTCCACTTT
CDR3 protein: CASSQEDTVQDLNSPLHF

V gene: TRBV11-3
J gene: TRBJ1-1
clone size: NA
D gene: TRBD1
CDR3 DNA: TGTGCCAGCAGCCCGGGACAGGGGGCGAACACTGAAGCTTTCTTT
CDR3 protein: CASSPGQGANTEAFF

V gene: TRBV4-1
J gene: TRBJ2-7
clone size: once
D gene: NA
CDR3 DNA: TGCGCCAGCAGCCAACCGGACTACAGCTCCTACGAGCAGTACTTC
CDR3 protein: CASSQPDYSSYEQYF

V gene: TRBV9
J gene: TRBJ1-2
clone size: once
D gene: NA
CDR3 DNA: TGTGCCAGCAGCGTAGGGGGGGGAGGCGGCTACACCTTC
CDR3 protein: CASSVGGGGGYTF

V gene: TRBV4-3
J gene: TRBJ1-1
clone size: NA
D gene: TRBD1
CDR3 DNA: TGCGCCAGCAGCCAGGAGGGACAGGGAAACACTGAAGCTTTCTTT
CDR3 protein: CASSQEGQGNTEAFF

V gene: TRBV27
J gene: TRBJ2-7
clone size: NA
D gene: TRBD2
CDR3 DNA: TGTGCCAGCAGTTATGGAGGGAGGGGATACGAGCAGTACTTC
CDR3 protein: CASSYGGRGYEQYF

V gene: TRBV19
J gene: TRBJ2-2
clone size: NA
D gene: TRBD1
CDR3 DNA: TGTGCCAGTAGTTTCCGGGACAGTAGCGGGGAGCTGTTTTTT
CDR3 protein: CASSFRDSSGELFF

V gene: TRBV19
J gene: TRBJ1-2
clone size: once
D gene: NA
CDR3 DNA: TGTGCCAGTAGTATGCCCCCCGAGGGGGTTGGCTATGGCTACACCTTC
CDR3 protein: CASSMPPEGVGYGYTF

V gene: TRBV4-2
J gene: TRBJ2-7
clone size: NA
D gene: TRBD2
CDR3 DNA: TGTGCCAGCAGCATCGGGACTAGCGGGAGCTACGAGCAGTACTTC
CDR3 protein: CASSIGTSGSYEQYF

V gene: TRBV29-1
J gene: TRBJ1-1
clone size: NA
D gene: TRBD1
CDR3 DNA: TGCAGCGTGACAGGGGGTCGGAACACTGAAGCTTTCTTT
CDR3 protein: CSVTGGRNTEAFF

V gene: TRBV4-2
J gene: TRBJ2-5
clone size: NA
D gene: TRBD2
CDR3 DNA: TGTGCCAGCAGCCAAGGGGAGTCGGGGGGGGCGGAGACCCAGTACTTC
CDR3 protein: CASSQGESGGAETQYF

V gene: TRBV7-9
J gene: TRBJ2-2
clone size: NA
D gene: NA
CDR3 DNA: TGTGCCAGCAGCTTAGACTCTAGGAGCACCGGGGAGCTGTTTTTT
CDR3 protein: CASSLDSRSTGELFF

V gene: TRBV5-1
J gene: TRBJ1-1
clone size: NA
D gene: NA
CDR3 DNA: TGCGCCAGCAGCTTTACGGGGGGTAACACTGAAGCTTTCTTT
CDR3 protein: CASSFTGGNTEAFF

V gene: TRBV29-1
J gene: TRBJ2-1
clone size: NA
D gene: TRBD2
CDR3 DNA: TGCAGCGTTGCCAGACTAGCGGGAAAGTCCTACAATGAGCAGTTCTTC
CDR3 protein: CSVARLAGKSYNEQFF

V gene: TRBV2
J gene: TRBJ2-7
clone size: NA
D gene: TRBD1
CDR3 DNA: TGTGCCAGCAGTGACCCCCGGGACAGTTCCTACGAGCAGTACTTC
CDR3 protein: CASSDPRDSSYEQYF

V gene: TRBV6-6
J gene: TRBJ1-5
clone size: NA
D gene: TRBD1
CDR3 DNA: TGTGCCAGCAAAGGACAGGGAAGCAATCAGCCCCAGCATTTT
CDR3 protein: CASKGQGSNQPQHF

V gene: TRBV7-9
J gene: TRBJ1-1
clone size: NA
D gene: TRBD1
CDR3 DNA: TGTGCCAGCAGCTTAGGGGCGGACAGGGCAGCTTTCTTT
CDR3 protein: CASSLGADRAAFF

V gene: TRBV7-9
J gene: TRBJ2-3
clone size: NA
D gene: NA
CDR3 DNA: TGTGCCAGCAGCTTACCAGGGTGGGGGGACACAGATACGCAGTATTTT
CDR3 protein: CASSLPGWGDTDTQYF

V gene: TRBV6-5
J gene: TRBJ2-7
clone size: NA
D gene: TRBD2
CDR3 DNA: TGTGCCAGCAGTGGCGGACTAGCGGGGCGTGAGCAGTACTTC
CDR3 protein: CASSGGLAGREQYF

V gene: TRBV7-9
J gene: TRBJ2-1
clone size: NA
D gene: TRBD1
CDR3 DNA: TGTGCCAGCAGCTTAGTTGACAGGGTCCATGAGCAGTTCTTC
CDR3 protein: CASSLVDRVHEQFF

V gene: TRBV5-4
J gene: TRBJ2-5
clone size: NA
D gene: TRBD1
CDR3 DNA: TGTGCCAGCAGCTTGGAGGGACAGGTTGACGAGACCCAGTACTTC
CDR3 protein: CASSLEGQVDETQYF

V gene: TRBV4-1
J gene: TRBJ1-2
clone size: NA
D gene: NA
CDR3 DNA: TGCGCCAGCAGCCAAGGCGGAGGGTTTGGCTACACCTTC
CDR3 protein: CASSQGGGFGYTF

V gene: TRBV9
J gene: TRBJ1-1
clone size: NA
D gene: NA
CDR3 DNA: TGTGCCAGCAGCCTCTCGGGTCTGGCCAACACTGAAGCTTTCTTT
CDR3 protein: CASSLSGLANTEAFF

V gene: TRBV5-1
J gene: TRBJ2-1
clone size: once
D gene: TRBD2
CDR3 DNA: TGCGCCAGCAGCACCCAACTAGCGGGAGGGGACAATGAGCAGTTCTTC
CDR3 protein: CASSTQLAGGDNEQFF

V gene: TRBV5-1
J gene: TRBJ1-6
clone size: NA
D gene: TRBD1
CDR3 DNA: TGCGCCAGCAGCTTTTCATGGACAGGGAGCTATAATTCACCCCTCCACTTT
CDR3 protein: CASSFSWTGSYNSPLHF

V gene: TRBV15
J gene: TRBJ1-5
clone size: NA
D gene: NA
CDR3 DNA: TGTGCCACCAGCAGTTTTTCATCGGGAGGCAATCAGCCCCAGCATTTT
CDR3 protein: CATSSFSSGGNQPQHF

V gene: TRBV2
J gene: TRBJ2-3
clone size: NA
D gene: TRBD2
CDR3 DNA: TGTGCCAGCAGTGACGGGAGGGGCCCCACAGATACGCAGTATTTT
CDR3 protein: CASSDGRGPTDTQYF

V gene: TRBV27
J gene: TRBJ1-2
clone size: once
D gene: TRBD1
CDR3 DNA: TGTGCCAGCAGACCTGGGACAGCGCTCTATGGCTACACCTTC
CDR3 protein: CASRPGTALYGYTF

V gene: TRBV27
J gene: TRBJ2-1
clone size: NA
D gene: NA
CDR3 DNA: TGTGCCAGCACCGCCCGACTCTCCTACAATGAGCAGTTCTTC
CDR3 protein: CASTARLSYNEQFF

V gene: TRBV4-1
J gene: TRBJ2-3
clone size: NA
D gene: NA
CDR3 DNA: TGCGCCAGCAGCCACCTGGCTGACCGACACGATACGCAGTATTTT
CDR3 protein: CASSHLADRHDTQYF

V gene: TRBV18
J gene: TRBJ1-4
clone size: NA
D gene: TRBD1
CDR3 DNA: TGTGCCAGCTCACCCTCACGGGACAGTTCCTTAGAAAAACTGTTTTTT
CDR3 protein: CASSPSRDSSLEKLFF